These 32 T cell receptor beta chains share one sample of origin, sequenced in a study of tumor-infiltrating lymphocytes in primary liver carcinoma. Using a constant-region primer together with ProtoScript II reverse transcriptase, TCR beta cDNA was made from roughly 540 ng of total RNA. Slightly modified ARM-PCR with three nested multiplex PCR rounds yielded TCR beta libraries. For roughly 10 cycles apiece, the opening two PCR rounds ran with TRBV1-TRBV30 forward primers and a C-beta reverse primer. TCRdb redid the calling of the multiplex PCR reads with MiXCR, one entry per CDR3 protein. The sample lists approximately 30,000 distinct CDR3 sequences, roughly 70% occurring once. Co-extraction of RNA and DNA was performed on roughly 20-31 mg of unsorted bulk tissue. The sample consisted of liver tumor tissue from sampling region 3. Noted subset: tumor region T3, left-lateral pole. These TCRs come from a woman aged 25 to 45 with primary liver carcinoma and hepatitis B virus infection.

As for this clonotype: Being one base from a much bigger clone, this may be a read error. The J gene is TRBJ1-2, the V gene TRBV29-1; 7 nucleotides line up with TRBD1. Germline trimming cut 3 bases from V and 4 bases from J; bases unmatched to any gene: 14. Germline V gene data show CDR1 as SQVTM and CDR2 as ANQGSEA. The CDR3 has 16 residues. CDR3 protein: CSVDPRTGLVSYGYTF. In nucleotides, the CDR3 is TGCAGCGTTGACCCGCGGACAGGACTCGTCTCCTATGGCTACACCTTC.

This clonotype was found many times. The genes are TRBV11-2 and TRBJ2-7; D remains ambiguous. CDR3 length equals 13 residues. CDR1 is SGHAT, CDR2 FQNNGV, per germline. Trimming pared 2 bases from V and 8 bases from J, leaving 13 bases between. The CDR3 region is CASSLSERVQQYF. CDR3 nucleotide sequence: TGTGCCAGCAGCTTAAGTGAACGGGTCCAGCAGTACTTC. Variable domain in full (rest from reference TRBV11-2 and TRBJ2-7): EAGVAQSPRYKIIEKRQSVAFWCNPISGHATLYWYQQILGQGPKLLIQFQNNGVVDDSQLPKDRFSAERLKGVDSTLKIQPAKLEDSAVYLCASSLSERVQQYFGPGTRLTVT.

On this clonotype: At one boundary the junction diverges from the germline segment, which might be a read error. The chain employs TRBV5-1 and TRBJ2-7, with 7 positions matching TRBD1. From germline, CDR1 is SGHRS and CDR2 YFSETQ. The length of the CDR3 is 14 residues. Here the CDR3 reads CVSCLDRFRQEQYF. The DNA of the CDR3 is TGCGTCAGCTGCCTGGACAGGTTTCGGCAAGAGCAGTACTTC.

This clonotype was counted at least ten times. This rearrangement joins TRBV6-6 to TRBJ1-2; D is possibly TRBD1 (5 bases). Between the trimmed V and J ends, which lost 7 bases and 7 bases, there was a span of 22 bases. Germline CDR1 MNHNY, CDR2 SVGAGI (reference sequence). This CDR3 region has 15 residues. Here the CDR3 reads CASTIFQGGTAGYTF. CDR3 DNA sequence: TGTGCCAGCACCATATTTCAAGGAGGGACGGCTGGCTACACCTTC.

This clonotype was detected only a few times. The chain joins TRBV29-1 to TRBJ2-3; D is unresolved. The CDR3 is made up of 16 amino acids. Trimming removed 1 base from V and 1 base from J, with 15 bases in between. Germline V lookup: CDR1 SQVTM, CDR2 ANQGSEA. In DNA, the CDR3 is TGCAGCGTTGAAGGTATGACTTGCGGACGCACAGATACGCAGTATTTT. It encodes CSVEGMTCGRTDTQYF.

This clonotype was picked up many times. The V gene is TRBV15, the J gene TRBJ2-1; D not certain. Germline CDR1 reads LNHNV; CDR2 reads YYDKDF (reference sequence). There are 12 residues in the CDR3. V was trimmed by 3 bases and J by 10 bases, leaving 10 bases between them. The CDR3 nucleotides are TGTGCCACCAGCAGGGGGATTGGCGAGCAGTTCTTC. It specifies CATSRGIGEQFF.

By proportion, this clonotype is medium-sized. The rearrangement uses TRBV12-3 or TRBV12-4 and TRBJ2-6; D unresolved. Trimming shortened V by 7 bases and J by 2 bases, and 12 bases separated the two germline ends. This CDR3 is 15 amino acids long. The CDR3 bases are TGTGCCAGCAATCTACAGACCGCTGGGGCCAACGTCCTGACTTTC. Its protein product is CASNLQTAGANVLTF.

In nucleotides, the CDR3 is TGTGTCGGCAGCAAAGATGAGGGGTACGCTTTCTTT. This sequence encodes CVGSKDEGYAFF. This sequence joins TRBV14 and TRBJ1-1; D perhaps matches TRBD1 (5 bases). In germline, CDR1 is SGHDN, CDR2 FVKESK. The CDR3 covers 12 residues.

The J gene is TRBJ2-7, the V gene TRBV4-3; 7 positions agree with TRBD2. Germline CDR1 and CDR2: LGHNA and YSLEER. V gave up 10 bases and J gave up 6 bases; unmatched junction bases: 27. The CDR3 runs 18 residues. The CDR3 region is CAISQAVTGGHISFEQYF. The CDR3 DNA reads TGCGCCATCAGTCAAGCTGTGACGGGGGGTCACATTAGCTTCGAGCAGTACTTC.

This clonotype was counted only a few times. This clone may be a read error of a much larger clone one base away. The V call is TRBV11-3, the J call TRBJ2-3; weak D call: TRBD2 (5 bases). The CDR3 runs to 15 residues. In germline, CDR1 is SGHNT, CDR2 YENEEA. In DNA, the CDR3 is TGTGCCAGAAGCTTAGTGCCAGGAGGCATAGATACGCAGTATTTT. This encodes CARSLVPGGIDTQYF.

Notes on this clonotype: This CDR3 fails to terminate in the conserved phenylalanine or tryptophan, so it likely reflects a read error. The DNA is omitted, as the CDR3 cannot be located on it reliably, and the CDR3 follows TCRdb's listing. The V and J genes are TRBV11-2 and TRBJ2-7; TRBD2 reflects the table's D call only, with no check against the DNA. CDR1 and CDR2 from the germline V gene are SGHAT and FQNNGV. The CDR3 length is 11 residues, termini included. CDR3 amino acids: CASSSASSLEN.

This clonotype was detected many times. The V gene is TRBV11-2, the J gene TRBJ1-1; a possible D gene is TRBD1 (6 bases). Trimming stripped 0 bases from V and 4 bases from J, with 6 bases between. CDR3 size: 13 residues. Germline CDR1 SGHAT, CDR2 FQNNGV. CDR3 region: CASSLEGGTEAFF. CDR3 nucleotides: TGTGCCAGCAGCTTAGAAGGGGGCACTGAAGCTTTCTTT.

Turning to this clonotype: A much larger clone lies one base from this, so it may be a read error. V gene TRBV11-2 combines with J gene TRBJ2-4; D is unclear. This CDR3 is 15 amino acids long. CDR1 is SGHAT and CDR2 is FQNNGV in the germline V gene. This CDR3 is CANSLEPATQAIQYF. As DNA, the CDR3 is TGTGCCAACAGCTTAGAACCGGCTACTCAGGCCATTCAGTACTTC.

Notes on this clonotype: The CDR3 ends on some other residue instead of the conserved phenylalanine or tryptophan, so this is likely a read error. The rearrangement uses TRBV11-3 and TRBJ2-1, with 14 positions matching TRBD2. The J call may be mistaken, given a closer DNA end match to TRBJ2-7. Germline loops: CDR1 SGHNT, CDR2 YENEEA. CDR3 length: 16 amino acids. The CDR3 spells CASSRLAGGGRYEQYL. In nucleotides, the CDR3 is TGTGCCAGCAGCCGACTAGCGGGGGGGGGGAGGTATGAGCAGTACCTC.

In the case of this clonotype: One base away lies a much larger clone, so this may be a sequencing read error. The chain is built from TRBV29-1 and TRBJ2-7; maybe TRBD1 (5 bases). CDR1 and CDR2 (germline): SQVTM, ANQGSEA. The CDR3 length is 14 residues. CDR3: CSVELDTNRNEEYF. CDR3 nucleotide sequence: TGCAGCGTTGAGTTGGACACCAATCGCAACGAGGAGTACTTC.

With regard to this clonotype: A junction boundary mismatches the germline segment, possibly from a read error. The CDR3 DNA is TGTGTCATCAGTGACCCCTACCGAGACTACGAGCAGTACTTC. Its translation: CVISDPYRDYEQYF. The J gene is TRBJ2-7, the V gene TRBV10-3, with D uncertain. The CDR3 is 14 residues long. Germline V gene data show CDR1 as ENHRY and CDR2 as SYGVKD.

Worth noting for this clonotype: One end of the junction is discordant with germline, which a read error may explain. This chain joins TRBV9 and TRBJ1-1; D gene uncertain. In germline, CDR1 is SGDLS, CDR2 YYNGEE. This CDR3 is built from 14 residues. Written as DNA, the CDR3 is TGTGCCGGCAGCGTAGCCCACTCGGACACTGAAGCTTTCTTT. Translated: CAGSVAHSDTEAFF. Variable domain in full (rest from reference TRBV9 and TRBJ1-1): DSGVTQTPKHLITATGQRVTLRCSPRSGDLSVYWYQQSLDQGLQFLIQYYNGEERAKGNILERFSAQQFPDLHSELNLSSLELGDSALYFCAGSVAHSDTEAFFGQGTRLTVV.

This clonotype was observed at least ten times. Being one base from a much bigger clone, this may be a read error. V usage is TRBV11-2 and J usage is TRBJ2-3; 9 bases agree with TRBD1. Germline V CDR1 and CDR2: SGHAT, FQNNGV. The CDR3 consists of 16 residues. The CDR3 nucleotides read TGTGCCAGCAGCCGGAGGACAGGGGTAGACACAGATACGCGGTATTTT. Translated: CASSRRTGVDTDTRYF.

Here the CDR3 DNA reads TGTGCCAGCAGCCCCGGGACAGGAACCTTCTTT. Amino acid sequence: CASSPGTGTFF. This chain uses TRBV11-2 with TRBJ1-1; TRBD1 agrees at 8 bases. Germline values: CDR1 SGHAT, CDR2 FQNNGV. Trimming removed 5 bases from V and 14 bases from J; junction bases left unmatched: 7. The CDR3 sequence is 11 residues long.

As to this clonotype: At one end, the junction sequence differs from germline, possibly due to a read error. This sequence joins TRBV7-8 and TRBJ2-7; D not resolved. The CDR3 spans 14 residues. From germline, CDR1 is SGHVS and CDR2 FQNEAQ. The CDR3 nucleotides read TGTGCCAGCAGCGCCCTCCTGTTGTCCCTCAAGCATTACTTC. It is translated as CASSALLLSLKHYF. Full variable domain (missing parts from reference TRBV7-8 and TRBJ2-7): GAGVSQSPRYKVAKRGQDVALRCDPISGHVSLFWYQQALGQGPEFLTYFQNEAQLDKSGLPSDRFFAERPEGSVSTLKIQRTQQEDSAVYLCASSALLLSLKHYFGPGTRLTVT.

Comment on this clonotype: The junction differs from germline at one of its ends, possibly a read error. The genes are TRBV5-4 and TRBJ2-3, with a weak D call TRBD2 (5 bases). The CDR3 runs to 12 residues. Germline-derived CDR1 and CDR2 are SGHNT and YYREEE (reference sequence). The CDR3 nucleotides are TGTGCCAGCAAAAGCGAGGGAGATAAGCAGTATTTT. As protein: CASKSEGDKQYF.

A remark on this clonotype: The CDR3 end shows no conserved phenylalanine or tryptophan, and so a read error is likely. This chain connects TRBV11-2 to TRBJ2-3; TRBD1 agrees at 7 bases. CDR1 is SGHAT and CDR2 is FQNNGV in the germline V gene. CDR3 size: 16 residues. The CDR3 sequence: CTSSRTRQGRGDTQYL. The CDR3 DNA is TGTACCAGCAGCCGGACGCGACAGGGTAGGGGAGATACGCAGTATCTT.

Note on this clonotype: The conserved phenylalanine or tryptophan is not found at the CDR3 terminus, so this likely reflects a read error. The CDR3 nucleotides read TGTGCCCTTCATGGCGCTTCGTCGCCTTATTCCGGGGAGCTGTTTTCT. It translates to CALHGASSPYSGELFS. The chain employs TRBV25-1 and TRBJ2-2, with D uncertain. The germline CDR1 and CDR2 sequences are MGHDK and SYGVNS. This CDR3 has 16 residues. Trimming removed 11 bases from V and 6 bases from J, with 25 bases in between.

This clonotype came up many times. The rearrangement links TRBV29-1 to TRBJ1-4; 8 bases align to TRBD1. V lost 5 bases to trimming and J lost 13 bases; unmatched junction nucleotides: 12. Germline-derived CDR1 and CDR2 are SQVTM and ANQGSEA. This CDR3 is built from 13 residues. This chain's CDR3 is CSVSRGQGIGLFF. Written as DNA, the CDR3 is TGCAGCGTTAGCCGAGGACAGGGTATTGGACTGTTTTTT.

Only a few counts were recorded for this clonotype. The rearrangement uses TRBV11-1 and TRBJ2-5; TRBD2 might be the D (5 bases). Germline V gene lookup returns CDR1 SGHAT and CDR2 FQDESV (reference sequence). The CDR3 is 19 amino acids. V lost 5 bases, J lost 1 base, and 26 bases lay in between. The CDR3, as DNA: TGTGCCAGCAGCCCGCCCCCGGAGGTCAGGAAGGACTCCCAAGAGACCCAGTACTTC. Amino acids: CASSPPPEVRKDSQETQYF.

The chain links TRBV4-1 to TRBJ1-1; D remains ambiguous. The V end lost 2 bases, the J end lost 0 bases, and 13 bases lay between the germline ends. The CDR3 totals 16 residues. Germline V gene sequence: CDR1 MGHRA, CDR2 YSYEKL. CDR3 sequence reads: CASSQNRRPLNTEAFF. DNA for the CDR3: TGCGCCAGCAGCCAAAATCGCAGGCCCTTGAACACTGAAGCTTTCTTT.

About this clonotype: Since the CDR3 does not end with the conserved phenylalanine or tryptophan, this likely comes from a read error. The chain joins TRBV7-8 to TRBJ1-1; D not resolved. Germline CDR1 and CDR2: SGHVS and FQNEAQ. CDR3 length: 13 amino acids. Trimming removed 2 bases from V and 4 bases from J, with 8 bases in between. The CDR3 here is CASSLTIGTEAFL. CDR3 DNA sequence: TGTGCCAGCAGCTTAACCATTGGCACTGAAGCTTTCTTA.

As concerns this clonotype: This is likely a read error, given that the CDR3 carries no conserved phenylalanine or tryptophan at its end. The chain joins TRBV29-1 to TRBJ1-1; D is unresolved. Germline loops: CDR1 SQVTM, CDR2 ANQGSEA. The length of the CDR3 is 13 residues. The CDR3 region has the DNA TGCAGCGTTTATCACGGTCTGAAGACTGAGGCTTTCATT. Its protein is CSVYHGLKTEAFI.

On this clonotype: The junction shows a germline mismatch at one end, possibly a read error. The chain has TRBV12-3 or TRBV12-4 and TRBJ2-5; possibly TRBD2 for D (6 bases). This CDR3 is 15 amino acids long. The CDR3, as DNA: TGTGAGAGCAGCACCCACCCCGGGAGCGAAGAGACTCAGTACTTC. Translated: CESSTHPGSEETQYF.

Concerning this clonotype itself: One end of the junction is discordant with germline, which a read error may explain. The chain employs TRBV4-2 and TRBJ2-1, with a possible D match to TRBD2 (6 bases). The CDR3 has 15 residues. Germline V gene lookup returns CDR1 LGHNA and CDR2 YNFKEQ. In nucleotides, the CDR3 is TGTGTCAGCAGCCACCGAGAGCGGGTCTACAATGAGCAGTTCTTC. Protein sequence: CVSSHRERVYNEQFF.

Concerning this clonotype: At one end the junction does not follow the germline gene, possibly because of a read error. CDR3 protein: CASSDYPGSEETRYF. DNA for the CDR3: TGTGCCAGCAGCGACTACCCCGGGAGCGAAGAGACCCGGTACTTC. The V call is TRBV12-3 or TRBV12-4, the J call TRBJ2-5, with D perhaps matching TRBD2 (6 bases). This CDR3 contains 15 residues.

As for this clonotype: The junction does not match germline at one end; this may be a read error. The chain combines TRBV29-1 with TRBJ2-5; D perhaps matches TRBD1 (6 bases). Germline V lookup: CDR1 SQVTM, CDR2 ANQGSEA. CDR3 size: 15 residues. The CDR3 spells CSVGTGRGVRDTQYF. The CDR3 DNA reads TGCAGCGTTGGAACCGGAAGGGGAGTGAGGGACACCCAGTATTTC.